Each of the 5 T cell receptor beta chains below was sequenced from the same sample in a study of post-analysis software for immune sequencing data. What these receptors recognize is not known. The TCR beta cDNA libraries carried unique molecular identifiers. TCRdb analysed the PCR reads with MiXCR anew, one entry per CDR3 protein. The sample has 700,000 to 900,000 distinct CDR3 sequences; approximately 44% are singletons. Study-level results: Four to six TRBV segments, including TRBV5-6, TRBV5-1 and TRBV20-1, were more frequent in patients than controls.

The sample comprised blood. Every receptor here comes from a girl aged 10 to 17 with multiple sclerosis.

The table lists this clonotype with a few counts. The J gene is TRBJ2-1, the V gene TRBV6-5, with 7 nucleotides matching TRBD2. Per germline, CDR1 MNHEY and CDR2 SVGAGI. This CDR3 spans 16 amino acids. The junction had 18 bases not matched to a gene; V was cut back by 7 bases and J by 9 bases. The CDR3 nucleotides are TGTGCCAGCAATACCGGCGGGAGACCCCCTGGAGGTGAGCAGTTCTTC. Protein product: CASNTGGRPPGGEQFF.

V and J are TRBV6-5 and TRBJ2-3; D is possibly TRBD1 (6 bases). The CDR3 loop spans 15 amino acids. The V gene's germline CDR1 is MNHEY and CDR2 SVGAGI. V was clipped by 2 bases and J by 3 bases, with 12 bases between them. DNA of the CDR3: TGTGCCAGCAGTTACGGAGCAGGGGTAACAGATACGCAGTATTTT. It encodes CASSYGAGVTDTQYF.

V gene TRBV6-1 combines with J gene TRBJ2-1, with 7 nucleotides matching TRBD2. Per germline, CDR1 MNHNS and CDR2 SASEGT. V lost 7 bases to trimming and J lost 7 bases; unmatched junction nucleotides: 7. The CDR3 is made up of 13 amino acids. The CDR3 DNA reads TGTGCCAGCAACGAGCGGGAATGGAATGAGCAGTTCTTC. It is translated as CASNEREWNEQFF.

This clonotype was observed a few times. V gene TRBV4-3 combines with J gene TRBJ2-1; perhaps TRBD2 as D (6 bases). Germline loops: CDR1 LGHNA, CDR2 YSLEER. The length of the CDR3 is 15 residues. Between the trimmed V and J ends, which lost 4 bases and 5 bases, there was a span of 15 bases. The CDR3 nucleotides are TGCGCCAGCAGCCGGGGACTTCGAACTGACAATGAGCAGTTCTTC. It codes for CASSRGLRTDNEQFF.

The chain recombines TRBV5-1 with TRBJ2-5; D ambiguous. Germline CDR1 reads SGHRS; CDR2 reads YFSETQ. V lost 3 bases and J lost 2, with 14 bases in between. The CDR3 runs to 15 residues. CDR3 coding DNA: TGCGCCAGCAGCTCGGCCGGCAGAGATCAAGAGACCCAGTACTTC. Its translation is CASSSAGRDQETQYF.